This T cell receptor beta chain was documented in a study of T cells after somatic rescue of genetic block. Germline V CDR1 and CDR2: MNHEY, SMNVEV (reference sequence). V was shortened by 3 bases and J by 4 bases, with 15 bases between the two germline ends. The CDR3 runs to 15 residues. Sequenced by immunoSEQ multiplex PCR; TCRdb stores in-frame clones only, minus some. Here the sample spans more than 65,000 clones, roughly 90% being singletons. The sequence derives from a man aged 30-40 years. This chain connects TRBV27 to TRBJ2-5, with D perhaps TRBD2 (5 bases). Sequencing was done on a sample of peripheral blood mononuclear cells (PBMCs). The CDR3 spells CASSLGERLGETQYF. The CDR3 coding sequence is TGTGCCAGCAGTTTGGGTGAGCGGCTAGGAGAGACCCAGTACTTC.